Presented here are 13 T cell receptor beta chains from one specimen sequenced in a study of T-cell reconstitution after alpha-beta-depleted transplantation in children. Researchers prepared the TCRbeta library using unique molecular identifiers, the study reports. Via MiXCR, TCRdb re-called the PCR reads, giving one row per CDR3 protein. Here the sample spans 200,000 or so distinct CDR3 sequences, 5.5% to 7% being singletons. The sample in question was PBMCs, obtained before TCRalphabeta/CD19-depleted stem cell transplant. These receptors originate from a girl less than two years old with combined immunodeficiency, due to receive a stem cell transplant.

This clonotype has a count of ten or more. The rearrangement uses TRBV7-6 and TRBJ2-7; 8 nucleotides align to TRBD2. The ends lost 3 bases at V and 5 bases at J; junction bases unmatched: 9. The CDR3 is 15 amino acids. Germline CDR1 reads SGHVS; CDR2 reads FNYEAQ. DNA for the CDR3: TGTGCCAGCAGCTTGAGCCCGGGACTAGGGAACGAGCAGTACTTC. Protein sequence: CASSLSPGLGNEQYF.

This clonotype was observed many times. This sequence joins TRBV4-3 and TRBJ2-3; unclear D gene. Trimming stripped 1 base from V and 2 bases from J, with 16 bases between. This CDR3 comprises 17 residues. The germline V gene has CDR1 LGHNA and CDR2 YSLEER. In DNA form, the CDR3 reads TGCGCCAGCAGCCAAGCCGTCCTTGTCTCCAACACAGATACGCAGTATTTT. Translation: CASSQAVLVSNTDTQYF.

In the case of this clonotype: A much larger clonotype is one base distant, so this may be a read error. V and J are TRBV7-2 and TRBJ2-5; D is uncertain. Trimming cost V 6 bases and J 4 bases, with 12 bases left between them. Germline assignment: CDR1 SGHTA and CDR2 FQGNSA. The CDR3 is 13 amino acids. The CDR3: CASSRQISETQYF. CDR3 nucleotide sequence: TGTGCCAGCAGTCGGCAGATTTCAGAGACCCAGTACTTC. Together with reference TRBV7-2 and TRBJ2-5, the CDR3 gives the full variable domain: GAGVSQSPSNKVTEKGKDVELRCDPISGHTALYWYRQSLGQGLEFLIYFQGNSAPDKSGLPSDRFSAERTGGSVSTLTIQRTQQEDSAVYLCASSRQISETQYFGPGTRLLVL.

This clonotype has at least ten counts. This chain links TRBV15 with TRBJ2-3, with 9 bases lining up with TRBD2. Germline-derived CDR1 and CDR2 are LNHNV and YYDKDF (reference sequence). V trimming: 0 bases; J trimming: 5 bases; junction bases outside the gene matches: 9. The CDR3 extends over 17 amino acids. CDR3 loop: CATSRDPASGVVDTQYF. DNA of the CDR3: TGTGCCACCAGCAGAGATCCGGCTAGCGGGGTTGTAGATACGCAGTATTTT. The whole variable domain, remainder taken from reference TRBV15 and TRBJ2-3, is DAMVIQNPRYQVTQFGKPVTLSCSQTLNHNVMYWYQQKSSQAPKLLFHYYDKDFNNEADTPDNFQSRRPNTSFCFLDIRSPGLGDTAMYLCATSRDPASGVVDTQYFGPGTRLTVL.

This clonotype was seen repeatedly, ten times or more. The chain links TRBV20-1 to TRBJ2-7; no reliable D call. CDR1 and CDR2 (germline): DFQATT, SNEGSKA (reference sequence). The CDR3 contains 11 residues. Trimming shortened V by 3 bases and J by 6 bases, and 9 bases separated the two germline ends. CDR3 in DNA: TGCAGTGCTAGTGACACCCTCGAGCAGTACTTC. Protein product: CSASDTLEQYF.

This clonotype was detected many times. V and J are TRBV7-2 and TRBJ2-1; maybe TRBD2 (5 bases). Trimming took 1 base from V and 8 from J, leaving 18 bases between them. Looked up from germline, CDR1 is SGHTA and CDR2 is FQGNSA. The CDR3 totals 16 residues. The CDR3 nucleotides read TGTGCCAGCAGCTTAGTTTCTAGCCCTTTTCGGGATGAGCAGTTCTTC. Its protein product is CASSLVSSPFRDEQFF.

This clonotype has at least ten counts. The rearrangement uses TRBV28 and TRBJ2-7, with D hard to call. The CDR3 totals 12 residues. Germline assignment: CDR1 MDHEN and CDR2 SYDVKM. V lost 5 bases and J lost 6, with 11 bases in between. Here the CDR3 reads CASSLRTSEQYF. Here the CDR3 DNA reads TGTGCCAGCAGTCTCAGAACGAGCGAGCAGTACTTC. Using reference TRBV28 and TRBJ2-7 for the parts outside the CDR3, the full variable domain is DVKVTQSSRYLVKRTGEKVFLECVQDMDHENMFWYRQDPGLGLRLIYFSYDVKMKEKGDIPEGYSVSREKKERFSLILESASTNQTSMYLCASSLRTSEQYFGPGTRLTVT.

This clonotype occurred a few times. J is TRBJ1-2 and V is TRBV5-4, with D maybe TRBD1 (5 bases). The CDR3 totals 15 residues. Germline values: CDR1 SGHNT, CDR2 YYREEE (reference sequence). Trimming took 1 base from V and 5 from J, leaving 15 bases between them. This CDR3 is CASSLIAGTQYGYTF. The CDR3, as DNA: TGTGCCAGCAGCTTGATAGCCGGGACCCAGTATGGCTACACCTTC.

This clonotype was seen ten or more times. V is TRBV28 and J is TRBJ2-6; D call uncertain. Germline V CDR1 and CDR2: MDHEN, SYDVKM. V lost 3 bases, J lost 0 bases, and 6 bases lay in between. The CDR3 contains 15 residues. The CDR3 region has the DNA TGTGCCAGCAGTTTCGACGGCTCTGGGGCCAACGTCCTGACTTTC. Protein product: CASSFDGSGANVLTF.

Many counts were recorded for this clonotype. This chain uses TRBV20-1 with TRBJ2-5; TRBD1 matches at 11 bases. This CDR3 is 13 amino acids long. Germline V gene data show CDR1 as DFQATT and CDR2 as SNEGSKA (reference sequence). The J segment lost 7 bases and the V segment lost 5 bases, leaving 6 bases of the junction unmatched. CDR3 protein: CSALPGQGVTQYF. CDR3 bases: TGCAGTGCTCTCCCGGGACAGGGGGTGACCCAGTACTTC.

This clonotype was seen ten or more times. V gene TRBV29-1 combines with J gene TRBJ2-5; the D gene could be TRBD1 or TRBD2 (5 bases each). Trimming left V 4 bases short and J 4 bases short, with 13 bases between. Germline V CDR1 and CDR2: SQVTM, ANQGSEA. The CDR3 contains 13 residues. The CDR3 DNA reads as TGCAGCGTTGGGGGGACCCGGGGAGAGACCCAGTACTTC. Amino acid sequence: CSVGGTRGETQYF.

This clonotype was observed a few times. The CDR3 sequence is CASSLAGGQRDTQYF. DNA for the CDR3: TGTGCCAGCAGCTTAGCGGGGGGGCAACGTGATACGCAGTATTTT. The chain uses TRBV7-2 and TRBJ2-3, with D possibly matching TRBD2 (7 bases). CDR1 is SGHTA, CDR2 FQGNSA, per germline. The CDR3 contains 15 residues. V lost 0 bases to trimming and J lost 6 bases, with 13 bases between them. Drawing the rest from reference TRBV7-2 and TRBJ2-3, the complete variable domain is GAGVSQSPSNKVTEKGKDVELRCDPISGHTALYWYRQSLGQGLEFLIYFQGNSAPDKSGLPSDRFSAERTGGSVSTLTIQRTQQEDSAVYLCASSLAGGQRDTQYFGPGTRLTVL.

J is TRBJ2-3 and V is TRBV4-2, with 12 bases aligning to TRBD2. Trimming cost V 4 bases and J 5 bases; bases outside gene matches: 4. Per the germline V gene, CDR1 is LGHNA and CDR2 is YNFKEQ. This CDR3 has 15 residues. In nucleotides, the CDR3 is TGTGCCAGCAGCCCTAGCGGGGGGGGCGAAGATACGCAGTATTTT. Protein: CASSPSGGGEDTQYF.